Listed here are 13 T cell receptor beta chains from one sample, sequenced in a study of spatial heterogeneity in lung cancer. TCRdb independently ran MiXCR on the 5' RACE reads; one entry per CDR3 protein. This table holds 40,000 to 55,000 distinct CDR3 sequences, approximately 6.9% found once. Documented time point: sample taken at primary tumor resection. Tumor, nontumor lung or frozen PBMC supplied whole RNA that was sequenced unsorted. This material consisted of PBMCs, taken at surgery. The receptors come from a female donor with early-stage non-small cell lung cancer.

This clonotype has more than one count but fewer than ten. The chain recombines TRBV6-1 with TRBJ1-5; D possibly corresponds to TRBD1 (6 bases). The CDR3 runs to 13 residues. The V end was cut by 7 bases, the J end by 1 base, with 8 bases between. The V gene's germline CDR1 is MNHNS and CDR2 SASEGT. Here the CDR3 DNA reads TGTGCCAGCATCGACAGGAGCAATCAGCCCCAGCATTTT. Residues: CASIDRSNQPQHF.

This clonotype was counted at least ten times. The chain has TRBV3-1 and TRBJ1-6; weak D call: TRBD1 (6 bases). CDR1 and CDR2 from the germline V gene are LGHDT and YNNKEL (reference sequence). The CDR3 has 15 residues. Trimming took off 2 bases at V and 10 bases at J, with 15 bases between the two ends. The CDR3 coding sequence is TGTGCCAGCAGCCAATCAGGAATGGGGGGCTCACCCCTCCACTTT. Translating gives CASSQSGMGGSPLHF.

This clonotype has more than one count but fewer than ten. The rearrangement joins TRBV29-1 to TRBJ2-3, with 9 positions matching TRBD1. The CDR3 covers 14 residues. With V trimmed by 7 bases and J by 2 bases, 7 bases remained unmatched. Germline loops: CDR1 SQVTM, CDR2 ANQGSEA. CDR3 protein: CSAEGTGFTDTQYF. CDR3 DNA sequence: TGCAGCGCCGAGGGGACAGGGTTCACAGATACGCAGTATTTT.

This clonotype was recorded many times. The chain recombines TRBV20-1 with TRBJ1-3; TRBD1 is a possible D gene (5 bases). Germline lookup yields CDR1 DFQATT and CDR2 SNEGSKA (reference sequence). Trimming cost V 2 bases and J 0 bases, with 17 bases left between them. There are 17 residues in the CDR3. This CDR3 reads CSARKGRRNSSGNTIYF. In DNA form, the CDR3 reads TGCAGTGCTAGAAAGGGACGCCGAAATAGCTCTGGAAACACCATATATTTT.

V gene TRBV9 combines with J gene TRBJ2-3; the match to TRBD2 covers 13 bases. Germline assignment: CDR1 SGDLS and CDR2 YYNGEE. Germline trimming cut 3 bases from V and 4 bases from J; bases unmatched to any gene: 8. This CDR3 has 17 residues. The CDR3 reads CASSAYVGLAGADTQYF. CDR3 nucleotide sequence: TGTGCCAGCAGCGCCTACGTCGGACTAGCGGGGGCAGATACGCAGTATTTT.

This clonotype appeared many times. The rearrangement uses TRBV29-1 and TRBJ2-7; tentatively, D is TRBD1 (5 bases). CDR1 SQVTM and CDR2 ANQGSEA come from the germline V gene. The CDR3 covers 14 residues. V was pared by 4 bases and J by 4 bases, with 17 bases between. The CDR3 here is CSVGFDAGLYEQYF. The CDR3 DNA is TGCAGCGTTGGGTTTGACGCAGGGCTTTACGAGCAGTACTTC.

This clonotype has at least ten counts. This chain uses TRBV12-3 or TRBV12-4 with TRBJ1-1, with D unresolved. This CDR3 region has 12 residues. V was cut by 1 base and J by 10 bases, with 10 bases left in between. CDR3 bases: TGTGCCAGCAGTTTAGGCGGCAGGCTAGCTTTCTTT. Protein sequence: CASSLGGRLAFF.

This clonotype came up many times. The chain has TRBV6-5 and TRBJ2-5; 9 nucleotides match TRBD1. Trimming took 4 bases from V and 4 from J; bases not matched to a gene: 1. CDR3 length equals 13 residues. The germline V gene encodes CDR1 MNHEY and CDR2 SVGAGI. CDR3 region: CASSWTGVETQYF. As DNA, the CDR3 is TGTGCCAGCAGTTGGACAGGGGTAGAGACCCAGTACTTC.

Ten or more counts support this clonotype. The rearrangement uses TRBV19 and TRBJ1-4, with D unclear. V was trimmed by 11 bases and J by 8 bases, leaving 18 bases between them. There are 13 residues in the CDR3. Germline V gene lookup returns CDR1 LNHDA and CDR2 SQIVND (reference sequence). CDR3 nucleotides: TGTGCCTCCTCCGATGACTTCCAAGAAAAACTGTTTTTT. Translated: CASSDDFQEKLFF.

In its sample, this clonotype was seen many times. The chain is built from TRBV6-2 or TRBV6-3 and TRBJ2-3; D is ambiguous. The germline V and J ends were trimmed by 11 bases and 4 bases, with 13 bases remaining between them. The CDR3 sequence is 12 residues long. Germline V CDR1 and CDR2: MNHEY, SVGEGT. This CDR3 reads CAAPPSSDTQYF. The CDR3 coding sequence is TGTGCCGCCCCCCCCTCTTCAGATACGCAGTATTTT.

The rearrangement joins TRBV20-1 to TRBJ2-3; the match to TRBD2 covers 8 bases. This CDR3 has 13 amino acids. J was trimmed by 3 bases and V by 4 bases; bases with no gene match: 3. From germline, CDR1 is DFQATT and CDR2 SNEGSKA (reference sequence). The CDR3 reads CSANTGGTDTQYF. The DNA for the CDR3 is TGCAGTGCTAACACGGGGGGGACAGATACGCAGTATTTT.

This clonotype was recorded many times. This sequence joins TRBV29-1 and TRBJ2-5; D not resolved. The CDR3 runs to 11 residues. In germline, CDR1 is SQVTM, CDR2 ANQGSEA. With 6 bases removed from V and 4 bases from J, the gap between germline ends came to 9 bases. DNA of the CDR3: TGCAGCGTCTCCAGAGGAGAGACCCAGTACTTC. Its translation: CSVSRGETQYF.

The V call is TRBV7-9, the J call TRBJ1-1, with D unresolved. CDR1 is SEHNR, CDR2 FQNEAQ, per germline (reference sequence). There are 13 residues in the CDR3. V lost 3 bases and J 7 bases, leaving 12 bases between the germline ends. The CDR3 bases are TGTGCCAGCAGCTTGCTGGACTCGGGTGAAGCTTTCTTT. Its translation is CASSLLDSGEAFF.